This TCR beta chain was captured in a study of cytomegalovirus exposure and HLA in healthy donors. Notes on this clone: Its cognate antigen is unknown.

Study results and limitations: A few V segments could not be told apart, such as TRBV6-2 and TRBV6-3, and were left out. Using a false discovery rate of 0.05, a later analysis showed that approximately 18,000 TCR beta sequences were associated with HLA alleles.

Germline CDR1 is PRHDT and CDR2 is FYEKMQ (reference sequence). V gave up 7 bases and J gave up 2 bases; unmatched junction bases: 8. The CDR3 spans 14 residues. In the PCR, 60 Vbeta and 13 Jbeta primers were used. Produced via immunoSEQ multiplex PCR; TCRdb's table is partial and in-frame only. The repertoire includes about 130,000 clones, around 72% of them detected once, and around 4% sits in the top ten. The specimen was PBMCs. This clonotype was obtained from a man under 40 in good health and CMV-seronegative. The V gene is TRBV13, the J gene TRBJ2-7, with 7 bases identical to TRBD1. The CDR3 loop reads CASTRQGKAYEQYF. CDR3 bases: TGTGCCAGCACCAGACAGGGAAAGGCCTACGAGCAGTACTTC.